This TCR beta chain was sequenced during a study of blood T cell repertoires in COVID-19 (dated by TCRdb to the early 2020s). Concerning the study at large: The collaborator samples originated in the United States, Italy and Spain and spanned the acute and convalescent phases of COVID-19. The material from the prospective study consisted of cDNA or gDNA derived from T cells, B-cell-depleted T cells, or PBMCs. Subjects who had been exposed to COVID-19, were actively infected with it, or had recovered from it provided the deeply sampled blood TCRbeta repertoires that made up the dataset. A freely available public database, intended as a resource for researchers studying the immune response to SARS-CoV-2, is where the repertoires were released. Samples were obtained from the ongoing ImmuneRACE study (first 160 participants) and from 1,254 subjects provided by 6 global collaborators. Nearly every sample came with metadata listing a de-identified subject ID, COVID-19 status, age in years and sex. HLA class I and class II types, where available, came from metadata supplied by the sample provider rather than from assay-based typing. The paper as a whole reports these results and caveats: How much clinical and demographic metadata was included differed by source and by participant, and the metadata was provided uncurated.

TCRbeta CDR3 regions were amplified from genomic DNA by means of the immunoSEQ Assay, a bias-controlled multiplex PCR. On the authors' methods: Nucleated cell counts per sample were estimated from amplification of reference gene primers within the assay. To quantify the absolute abundance of each unique TCRbeta CDR3 rearrangement, sequence reads were collapsed and filtered. For each sample, productive Simpson clonality was calculated by taking the square root of Simpson's diversity index across productive rearrangements. The table was pulled from immuneACCESS by TCRdb, which kept in-frame rearrangements only. Such tables lose some clones; where checked, under half of the loss comes from unresolved V genes, and the rest has no known cause. The DNA gave D and trimming, while V, J and clone size come from that table. Here the sample has 300,000 or so clones; around 90% occur a single time. The top ten hold over 1% of the sample.

Each collaborating institution followed its own protocols to collect whole blood in K2EDTA tubes. Collaborator samples were shipped for TCRbeta analysis as frozen whole blood, isolated PBMCs, or DNA extracted from either sample type. Note on this clone: What antigen it recognizes has not been identified. No base quality information exists; no much larger clone differs at one position.

Deletion took 3 bases off V and 0 bases off J, with a span of 12 bases between the germline ends. CDR1 and CDR2, looked up from the germline V gene, are SGHTA and FQGNSA. The CDR3 runs 15 amino acids, cysteine and phenylalanine included. The only DNA kept is the CDR3, 45 bases in frame from the first base. Sequencing was done on a sample of peripheral blood. The V and J genes are TRBV7-2 and TRBJ2-7; a tentative D call is TRBD1 (7 bases match). The receptor was isolated from a man between 65 and 85 years old with acute or convalescent COVID-19. The bases are TGTGCCAGCAGCTTGGGGGGACAGCCCTCCTACGAGCAGTACTTC. It translates as CASSLGGQPSYEQYF.